These 20 T cell receptor beta chains share one sample of origin, sequenced in a study of cytomegalovirus exposure and HLA in healthy donors. 13 Jbeta primers and 60 Vbeta primers were used for the PCR. Repertoires were generated with immunoSEQ multiplex PCR, while TCRdb's copy carries only in-frame clones and drops some. The table records 45,000 to 55,000 clones, roughly 50% of them present only once. The material sequenced was PBMCs. All receptors come from a human donor in good health.

The chain combines TRBV1 with TRBJ1-5. TRBV1 is described as a pseudogene. The CDR3 consists of 21 residues. CDR3 in DNA: TGCACCAGCAGCCAAGATCCGGTGGACGGAGGTTCTTGTTGTTGCGATCAGCCCCAGCATTTT. This encodes CTSSQDPVDGGSCCCDQPQHF.

The chain recombines TRBV6-4 with TRBJ1-2; the D gene is possibly TRBD1 (6 bases). V dropped 3 bases and J dropped 9 bases, with 11 bases sitting between them. In germline, CDR1 is MRHNA, CDR2 SNTAGT. The CDR3 consists of 12 residues. CDR3 in amino acids: CASSEGGRSYTF. Here the CDR3 DNA reads TGTGCCAGCAGTGAAGGGGGTAGGAGCTACACCTTC.

The V gene is TRBV5-4, the J gene TRBJ1-1; maybe TRBD1 (6 bases). CDR1 SGHNT and CDR2 YYREEE come from the germline V gene (reference sequence). The CDR3 loop spans 11 amino acids. V gave up 4 bases and J gave up 8 bases, with 9 bases separating them. This chain's CDR3 is CASSRQAEAFF. The CDR3 nucleotides read TGTGCCAGCAGCCGACAGGCCGAAGCTTTCTTT.

The chain joins TRBV7-2 to TRBJ1-4, with TRBD1 matching 8 bases. The V gene's germline CDR1 is SGHTA and CDR2 FQGNSA. The ends lost 5 bases at V and 7 bases at J; junction bases unmatched: 6. This CDR3 contains 14 residues. The CDR3: CASSLDRGGEKLFF. The CDR3 DNA reads TGTGCCAGCAGCCTAGACAGGGGAGGTGAAAAACTGTTTTTT.

V gene TRBV7-8 combines with J gene TRBJ1-5, with 8 nucleotides matching TRBD1. CDR1 SGHVS and CDR2 FQNEAQ come from the germline V gene. V lost 3 bases and J lost 0; bases outside the gene matches: 4. CDR3 size: 16 residues. The CDR3 protein is CASSFLQGGSNQPQHF. In DNA, the CDR3 is TGTGCCAGCAGCTTTTTACAGGGGGGTAGCAATCAGCCCCAGCATTTT.

This clone was recorded once. V and J are TRBV25-1 and TRBJ2-7, with TRBD1 matching 12 bases. The CDR3 contains 14 residues. Unmatched junction bases numbered 9, after V lost 8 bases and J lost 7 bases. Germline V lookup: CDR1 MGHDK, CDR2 SYGVNS. CDR3 nucleotides: TGTGCCAGCGTTCCGGGACAGGGGGCCTTTGAGCAGTACTTC. Amino acids: CASVPGQGAFEQYF.

There are a few counts of this clone. The chain combines TRBV5-6 with TRBJ2-3; 9 nucleotides align to TRBD1. V was pared by 7 bases and J by 2 bases, with 11 bases of the junction left unmatched. CDR1 SGHDT and CDR2 YYEEEE come from the germline V gene. CDR3 size: 16 residues. The CDR3 DNA reads TGTGCCAGCGGAGATACAGGGGGCGTACCCACAGATACGCAGTATTTT. It encodes CASGDTGGVPTDTQYF.

The rearrangement joins TRBV5-1 to TRBJ1-6, with 9 bases fitting TRBD1. The CDR3 totals 14 residues. J was trimmed by 9 bases and V by 7 bases; bases with no gene match: 8. Germline CDR1 and CDR2: SGHRS and YFSETQ. The CDR3 sequence: CASSLGQGTSPLHF. CDR3 coding DNA: TGCGCCAGCTCCTTAGGACAGGGGACTTCACCCCTCCACTTT.

Ten or more counts support this clone. The chain carries TRBV4-1 and TRBJ1-2, with no clear D. CDR1 MGHRA and CDR2 YSYEKL come from the germline V gene. Trimming took off 7 bases at V and 4 bases at J, with 10 bases between the two ends. The CDR3 sequence is 12 residues long. CDR3 protein: CASNGGPYGYTF. In DNA form, the CDR3 reads TGCGCCAGCAACGGCGGTCCCTATGGCTACACCTTC.

This clone was observed many times. DNA of the CDR3: TGTGCCAGCAGCCTAGTATCCGGGACAGGGACCTACGAGCAGTACTTC. The encoded protein is CASSLVSGTGTYEQYF. The chain couples TRBV7-9 to TRBJ2-7, with 9 bases fitting TRBD1. Losses at the gene ends were 5 bases for V and 2 bases for J; bases not matched to a gene: 10. Germline CDR1 is SEHNR and CDR2 is FQNEAQ (reference sequence). The CDR3 sequence is 16 residues long.

The chain uses TRBV6-6 and TRBJ1-2; no clear D gene. Germline assignment: CDR1 MNHNY and CDR2 SVGAGI (reference sequence). V lost 0 bases and J 7 bases, leaving 12 bases between the germline ends. The CDR3 length is 14 residues. The CDR3 region is CASSYSSLTRGYTF. CDR3 sequence (DNA): TGTGCCAGCAGTTACTCGTCACTAACGCGTGGCTACACCTTC.

V usage is TRBV9 and J usage is TRBJ2-3; D is ambiguous. V lost 7 bases and J lost 3, with 15 bases in between. CDR1 is SGDLS and CDR2 is YYNGEE in the germline V gene. CDR3 length: 14 amino acids. CDR3 in amino acids: CASGGGGTTDTQYF. The CDR3 coding sequence is TGTGCCAGCGGTGGCGGTGGTACGACAGATACGCAGTATTTT.

Here the CDR3 reads CASSTPRQGNEQYF. The CDR3, as DNA: TGTGCCAGCAGCACTCCCAGGCAGGGGAACGAGCAGTACTTC. This chain uses TRBV5-4 with TRBJ2-7; D possibly corresponds to TRBD1 (6 bases). The CDR3 runs to 14 residues. Per the germline V gene, CDR1 is SGHNT and CDR2 is YYREEE (reference sequence). V lost 4 bases, J lost 5 bases, and 16 bases lay in between.

The sample holds a few counts of this clone. V gene TRBV30 combines with J gene TRBJ1-4; 7 bases are a match to TRBD1. The CDR3 is 15 amino acids. Unmatched junction bases numbered 11, after V lost 5 bases and J lost 5 bases. In germline, CDR1 is GTSNPN, CDR2 SVGIG (reference sequence). CDR3: CAWLGTAVGNEKLFF. CDR3 coding DNA: TGTGCCTGGCTAGGGACAGCCGTGGGGAATGAAAAACTGTTTTTT.

The chain recombines TRBV5-1 with TRBJ2-3; TRBD2 matches 13 bases. The CDR3 spans 16 residues. Germline V gives CDR1 SGHRS, CDR2 YFSETQ. Trimming cost V 4 bases and J 2 bases; bases outside gene matches: 4. The CDR3 DNA follows: TGCGCCAGCAGCCCGACTAGCGGGGGGATCACAGATACGCAGTATTTT. It yields the protein CASSPTSGGITDTQYF. Drawing the rest from reference TRBV5-1 and TRBJ2-3, the complete variable domain is KAGVTQTPRYLIKTRGQQVTLSCSPISGHRSVSWYQQTPGQGLQFLFEYFSETQRNKGNFPGRFSGRQFSNSRSEMNVSTLELGDSALYLCASSPTSGGITDTQYFGPGTRLTVL.

The chain couples TRBV4-1 to TRBJ1-5, with TRBD1 matching 9 bases. Germline V lookup: CDR1 MGHRA, CDR2 YSYEKL. This CDR3 spans 16 amino acids. With 4 bases clipped from V and 5 bases from J, the junction kept 9 bases outside the gene matches. The CDR3 nucleotides read TGCGCCAGCAGCCCCCAGGCCGGGACAGGGTATCAGCCCCAGCATTTT. This gives the protein CASSPQAGTGYQPQHF.

The J gene is TRBJ2-3, the V gene TRBV11-2, with unresolved D. CDR1 is SGHAT, CDR2 FQNNGV, per germline. The germline V and J ends were trimmed by 0 bases and 3 bases, with 10 bases remaining between them. CDR3 length equals 15 residues. The CDR3 sequence is CASSLDSVGTDTQYF. The CDR3 nucleotides are TGTGCCAGCAGCTTAGACAGCGTTGGTACAGATACGCAGTATTTT.

The rearrangement joins TRBV5-4 to TRBJ2-3; no reliable D call. In germline, CDR1 is SGHNT, CDR2 YYREEE (reference sequence). The CDR3 length is 15 residues. V lost 4 bases to trimming and J lost 0 bases, with 12 bases between them. CDR3 bases: TGTGCCAGCAGCCCTGACTTTTTGAGCACAGATACGCAGTATTTT. Translation gives CASSPDFLSTDTQYF.

The rearrangement links TRBV19 to TRBJ1-1, with no clear D. The germline CDR1 and CDR2 sequences are LNHDA and SQIVND (reference sequence). The length of the CDR3 is 13 residues. V shed 4 bases and J shed 0 bases, with 6 bases lying between them. In nucleotides, the CDR3 is TGTGCCAGTAGTAGCAGGATGAACACTGAAGCTTTCTTT. It specifies CASSSRMNTEAFF.

This chain links TRBV4-3 with TRBJ2-1; TRBD2 matches at 8 bases. CDR3 length equals 15 residues. Losses at the gene ends were 7 bases for V and 1 base for J; bases not matched to a gene: 6. The V gene's germline CDR1 is LGHNA and CDR2 YSLEER. CDR3 sequence reads: CASTPGGGSYNEQFF. The CDR3, as DNA: TGCGCCAGCACCCCCGGCGGGGGGTCCTACAATGAGCAGTTCTTC.